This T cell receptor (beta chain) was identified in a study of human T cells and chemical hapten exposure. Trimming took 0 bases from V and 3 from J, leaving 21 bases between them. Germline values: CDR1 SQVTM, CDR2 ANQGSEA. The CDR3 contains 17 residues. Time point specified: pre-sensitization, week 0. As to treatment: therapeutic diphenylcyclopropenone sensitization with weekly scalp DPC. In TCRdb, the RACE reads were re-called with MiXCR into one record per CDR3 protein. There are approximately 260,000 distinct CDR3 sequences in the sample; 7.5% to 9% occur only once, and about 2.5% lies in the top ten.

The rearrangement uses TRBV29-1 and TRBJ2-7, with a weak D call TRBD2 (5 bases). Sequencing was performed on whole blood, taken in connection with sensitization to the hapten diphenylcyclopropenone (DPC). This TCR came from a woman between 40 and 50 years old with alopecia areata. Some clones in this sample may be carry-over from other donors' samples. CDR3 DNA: TGCAGCGTTGAAGATCTTGCGAAGGAGGCGAATCTCTACGAGCAGTACTTC. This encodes CSVEDLAKEANLYEQYF.